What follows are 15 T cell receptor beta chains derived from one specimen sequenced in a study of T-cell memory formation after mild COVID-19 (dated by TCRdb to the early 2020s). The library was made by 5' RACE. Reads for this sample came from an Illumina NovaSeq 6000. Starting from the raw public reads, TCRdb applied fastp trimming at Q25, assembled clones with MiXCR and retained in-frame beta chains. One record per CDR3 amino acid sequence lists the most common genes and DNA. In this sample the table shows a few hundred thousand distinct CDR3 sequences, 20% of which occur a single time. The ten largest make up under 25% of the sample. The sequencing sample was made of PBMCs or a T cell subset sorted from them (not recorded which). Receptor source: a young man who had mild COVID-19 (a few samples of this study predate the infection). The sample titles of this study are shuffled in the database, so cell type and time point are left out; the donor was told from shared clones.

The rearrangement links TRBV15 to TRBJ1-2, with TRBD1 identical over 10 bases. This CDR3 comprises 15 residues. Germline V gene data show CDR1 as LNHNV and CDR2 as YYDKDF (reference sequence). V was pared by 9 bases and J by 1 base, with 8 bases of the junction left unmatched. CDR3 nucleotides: TGTGCCACTTCGGTGACAGGGGGCAATAACTATGGCTACACCTTC. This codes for CATSVTGGNNYGYTF.

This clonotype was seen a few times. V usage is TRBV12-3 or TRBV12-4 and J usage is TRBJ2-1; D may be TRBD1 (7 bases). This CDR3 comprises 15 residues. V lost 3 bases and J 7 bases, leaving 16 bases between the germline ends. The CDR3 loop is CASSFKEGARNEQFF. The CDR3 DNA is TGTGCCAGCAGTTTTAAGGAGGGGGCTCGGAATGAGCAGTTCTTC.

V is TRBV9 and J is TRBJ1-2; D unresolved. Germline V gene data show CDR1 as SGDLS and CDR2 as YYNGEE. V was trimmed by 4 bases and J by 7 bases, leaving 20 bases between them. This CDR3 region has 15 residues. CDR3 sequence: CASSPVGLELGGYTF. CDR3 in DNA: TGTGCCAGCAGCCCCGTAGGATTGGAACTGGGTGGCTACACCTTC.

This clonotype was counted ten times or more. The CDR3 protein is CASSDRDSSYNEQFF. Here the CDR3 DNA reads TGTGCCAGCAGTGACCGGGACAGTTCTTACAATGAGCAGTTCTTC. The V and J genes are TRBV6-4 and TRBJ2-1; 7 bases are a match to TRBD1. This CDR3 contains 15 residues. V lost 2 bases, J lost 4 bases, and 5 bases stayed unmatched. CDR1 and CDR2 from the germline V gene are MRHNA and SNTAGT.

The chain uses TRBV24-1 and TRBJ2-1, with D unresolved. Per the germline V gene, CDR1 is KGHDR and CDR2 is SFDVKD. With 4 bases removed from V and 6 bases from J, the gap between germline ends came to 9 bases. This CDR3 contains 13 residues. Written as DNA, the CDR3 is TGTGCCACCAGTGACCCCGACATCAATGAGCAGTTCTTC. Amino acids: CATSDPDINEQFF.

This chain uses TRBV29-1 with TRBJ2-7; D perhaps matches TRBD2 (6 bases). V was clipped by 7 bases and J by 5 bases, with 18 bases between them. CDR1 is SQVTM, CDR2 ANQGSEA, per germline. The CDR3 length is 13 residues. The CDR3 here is CSAANIPGDEQYV. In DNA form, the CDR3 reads TGCAGCGCTGCAAACATCCCGGGGGACGAGCAGTACGTC.

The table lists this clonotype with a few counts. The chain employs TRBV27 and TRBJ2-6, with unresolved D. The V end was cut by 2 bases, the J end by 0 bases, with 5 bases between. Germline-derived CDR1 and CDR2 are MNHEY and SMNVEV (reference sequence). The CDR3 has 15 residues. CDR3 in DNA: TGTGCCAGCAGTTTAATAAGCTCTGGGGCCAACGTCCTGACTTTC. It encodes CASSLISSGANVLTF.

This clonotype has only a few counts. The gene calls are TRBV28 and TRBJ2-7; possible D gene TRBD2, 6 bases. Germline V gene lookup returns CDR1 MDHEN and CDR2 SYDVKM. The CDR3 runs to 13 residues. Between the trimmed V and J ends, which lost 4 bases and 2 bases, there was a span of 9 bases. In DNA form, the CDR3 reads TGTGCCAGCAGTTCGGGGGTCCCCTACGAGCAGTACGTC. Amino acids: CASSSGVPYEQYV.

The CDR3 coding sequence is TGTGCCACGGACAGACTTCAGAACACTGAAGCTTTCTTT. Residues: CATDRLQNTEAFF. J is TRBJ1-1 and V is TRBV7-9; D is perhaps TRBD1 (6 bases). The CDR3 sequence is 13 residues long. V was pared by 10 bases and J by 1 base, with 13 bases between. Germline CDR1 and CDR2: SEHNR and FQNEAQ (reference sequence).

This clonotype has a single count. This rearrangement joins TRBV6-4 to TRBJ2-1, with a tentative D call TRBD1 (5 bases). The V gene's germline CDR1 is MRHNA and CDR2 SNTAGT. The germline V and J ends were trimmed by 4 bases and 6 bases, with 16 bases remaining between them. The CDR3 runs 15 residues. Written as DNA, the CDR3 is TGTGCCAGCAGTGTAAGGGCTTTGGGGCCCAATGAGCAGTTCTTC. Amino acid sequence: CASSVRALGPNEQFF.

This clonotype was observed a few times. The CDR3 loop reads CASSIGSGGTYEQYF. The DNA of the CDR3 is TGTGCCAGTAGTATAGGAAGCGGAGGTACCTACGAGCAGTACTTC. The chain joins TRBV19 to TRBJ2-7; the D gene is possibly TRBD2 (5 bases). The germline CDR1 and CDR2 sequences are LNHDA and SQIVND (reference sequence). The V gene lost 1 base and the J gene lost 2 bases, with 12 bases spanning the gap. The CDR3 is made up of 15 amino acids.

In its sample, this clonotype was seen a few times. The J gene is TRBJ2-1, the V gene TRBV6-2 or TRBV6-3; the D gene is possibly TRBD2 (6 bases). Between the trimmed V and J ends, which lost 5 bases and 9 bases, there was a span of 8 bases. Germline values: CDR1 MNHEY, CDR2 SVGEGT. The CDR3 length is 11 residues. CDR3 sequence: CASSRGTEQFF. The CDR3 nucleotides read TGTGCCAGCAGTCGCGGGACTGAGCAGTTCTTC.

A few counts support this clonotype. The CDR3 protein is CASWLGGANYGYTF. As DNA, the CDR3 is TGTGCCAGCTGGCTCGGGGGAGCTAACTATGGCTACACCTTC. The J gene is TRBJ1-2, the V gene TRBV12-3 or TRBV12-4; possibly TRBD1 for D (5 bases). V was cut by 8 bases and J by 0 bases, with 13 bases left in between. The CDR3 is 14 amino acids.

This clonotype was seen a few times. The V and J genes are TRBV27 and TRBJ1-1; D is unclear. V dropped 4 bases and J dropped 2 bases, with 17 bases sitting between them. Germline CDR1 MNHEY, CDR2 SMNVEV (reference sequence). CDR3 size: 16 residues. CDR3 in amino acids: CASSSLRGEGNTEAFF. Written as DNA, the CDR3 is TGTGCCAGCAGTTCTTTACGGGGAGAGGGTAACACTGAAGCTTTCTTT.

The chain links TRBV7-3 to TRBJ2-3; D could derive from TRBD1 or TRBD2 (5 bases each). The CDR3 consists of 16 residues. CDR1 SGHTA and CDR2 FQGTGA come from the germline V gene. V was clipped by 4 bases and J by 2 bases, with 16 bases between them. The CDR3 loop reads CASSYRDLDVTDTQYF. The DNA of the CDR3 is TGTGCCAGCAGCTACCGGGACCTCGACGTCACAGATACGCAGTATTTT. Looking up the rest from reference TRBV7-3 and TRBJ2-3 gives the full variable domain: GAGVSQTPSNKVTEKGKYVELRCDPISGHTALYWYRQSLGQGPEFLIYFQGTGAADDSGLPNDRFFAVRPEGSVSTLKIQRTERGDSAVYLCASSYRDLDVTDTQYFGPGTRLTVL.